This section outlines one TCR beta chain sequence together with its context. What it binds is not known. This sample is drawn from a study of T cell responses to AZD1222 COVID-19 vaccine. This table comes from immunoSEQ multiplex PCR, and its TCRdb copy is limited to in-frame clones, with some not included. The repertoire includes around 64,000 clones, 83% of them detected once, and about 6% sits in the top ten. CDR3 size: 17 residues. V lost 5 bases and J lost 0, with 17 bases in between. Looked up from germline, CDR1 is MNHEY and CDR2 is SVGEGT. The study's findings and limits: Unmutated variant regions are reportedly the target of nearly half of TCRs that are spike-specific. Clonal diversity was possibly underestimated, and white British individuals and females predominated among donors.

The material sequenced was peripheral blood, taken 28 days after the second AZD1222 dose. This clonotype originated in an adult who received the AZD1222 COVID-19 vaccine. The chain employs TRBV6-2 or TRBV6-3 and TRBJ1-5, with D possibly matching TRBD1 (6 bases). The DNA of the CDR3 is TGTGCCAGCAGTACGGGTGGGGGCTTTCCTAGCAATCAGCCCCAGCATTTT. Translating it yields CASSTGGGFPSNQPQHF.